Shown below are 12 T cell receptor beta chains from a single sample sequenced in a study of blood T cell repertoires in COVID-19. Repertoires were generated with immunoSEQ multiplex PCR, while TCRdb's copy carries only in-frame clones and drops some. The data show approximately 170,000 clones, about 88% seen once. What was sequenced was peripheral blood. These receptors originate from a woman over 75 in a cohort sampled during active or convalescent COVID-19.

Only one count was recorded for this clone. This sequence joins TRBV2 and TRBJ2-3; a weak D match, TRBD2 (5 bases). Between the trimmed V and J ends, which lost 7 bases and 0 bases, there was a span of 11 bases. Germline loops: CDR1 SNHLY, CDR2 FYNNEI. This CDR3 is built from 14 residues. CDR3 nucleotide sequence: TGTGCCAGCAAGGCTGGCGGGAGCACAGATACGCAGTATTTT. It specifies CASKAGGSTDTQYF.

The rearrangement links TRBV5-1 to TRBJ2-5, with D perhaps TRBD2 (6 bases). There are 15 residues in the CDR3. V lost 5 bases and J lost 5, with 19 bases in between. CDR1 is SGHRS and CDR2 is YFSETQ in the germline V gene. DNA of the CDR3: TGCGCCAGCAGTCCTGGGACTTCTGGGCCCGAGACCCAGTACTTC. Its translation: CASSPGTSGPETQYF.

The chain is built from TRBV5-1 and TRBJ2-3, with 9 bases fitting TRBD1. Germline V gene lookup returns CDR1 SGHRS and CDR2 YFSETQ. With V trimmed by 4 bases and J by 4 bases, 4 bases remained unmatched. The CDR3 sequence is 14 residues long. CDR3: CASSKGQGADTQYF. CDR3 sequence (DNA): TGCGCCAGCAGCAAGGGACAGGGTGCAGATACGCAGTATTTT.

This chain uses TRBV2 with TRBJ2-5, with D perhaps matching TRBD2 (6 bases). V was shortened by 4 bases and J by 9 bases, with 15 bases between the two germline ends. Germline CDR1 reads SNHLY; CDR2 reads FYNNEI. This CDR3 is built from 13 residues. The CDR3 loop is CASSATVSGAQYF. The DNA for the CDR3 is TGTGCCAGCAGTGCCACCGTCTCGGGGGCCCAGTACTTC. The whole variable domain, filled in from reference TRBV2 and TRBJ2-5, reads EPEVTQTPSHQVTQMGQEVILRCVPISNHLYFYWYRQILGQKVEFLVSFYNNEISEKSEIFDDQFSVERPDGSNFTLKIRSTKLEDSAMYFCASSATVSGAQYFGPGTRLLVL.

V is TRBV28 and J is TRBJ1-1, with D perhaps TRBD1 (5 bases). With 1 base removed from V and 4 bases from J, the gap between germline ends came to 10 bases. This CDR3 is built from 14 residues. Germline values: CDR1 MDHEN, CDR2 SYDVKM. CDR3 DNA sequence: TGTGCCAGCAGTTTATCCGGGGGACGCACTGAAGCTTTCTTT. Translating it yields CASSLSGGRTEAFF.

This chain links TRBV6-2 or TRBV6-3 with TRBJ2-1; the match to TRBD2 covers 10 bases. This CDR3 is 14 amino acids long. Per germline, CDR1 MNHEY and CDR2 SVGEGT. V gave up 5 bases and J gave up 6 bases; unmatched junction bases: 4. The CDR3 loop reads CASSERGGSNEQFF. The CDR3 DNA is TGTGCCAGCAGTGAGCGGGGGGGAAGCAATGAGCAGTTCTTC.

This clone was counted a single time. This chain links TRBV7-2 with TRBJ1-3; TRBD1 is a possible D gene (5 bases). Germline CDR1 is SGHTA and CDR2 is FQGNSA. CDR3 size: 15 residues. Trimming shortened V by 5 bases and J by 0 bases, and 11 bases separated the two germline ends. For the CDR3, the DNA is TGTGCCAGCAGCCAAGACAGATCCTCTGGAAACACCATATATTTT. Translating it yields CASSQDRSSGNTIYF.

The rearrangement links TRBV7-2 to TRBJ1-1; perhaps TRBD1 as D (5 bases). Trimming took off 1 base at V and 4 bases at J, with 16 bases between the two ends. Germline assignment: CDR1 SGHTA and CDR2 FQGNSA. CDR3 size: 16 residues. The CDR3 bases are TGTGCCAGCAGCTTAGATTTCAGTCGGGGGAGCACTGAAGCTTTCTTT. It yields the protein CASSLDFSRGSTEAFF.

The CDR3: CASSTQRGQDTQYF. CDR3 in DNA: TGTGCCAGCAGTACCCAGCGGGGACAAGATACGCAGTATTTT. This chain connects TRBV7-2 to TRBJ2-3, with D possibly TRBD2 on 7 matching bases. The CDR3 totals 14 residues. Germline V gives CDR1 SGHTA, CDR2 FQGNSA. Between the trimmed V and J ends, which lost 6 bases and 5 bases, there was a span of 15 bases.

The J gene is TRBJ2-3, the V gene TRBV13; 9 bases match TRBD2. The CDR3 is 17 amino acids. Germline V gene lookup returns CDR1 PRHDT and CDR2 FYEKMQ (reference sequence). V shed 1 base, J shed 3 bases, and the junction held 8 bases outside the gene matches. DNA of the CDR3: TGTGCCAGCAGCTTAGATCTGCGGGGGGGCGGGACAGATACGCAGTATTTT. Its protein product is CASSLDLRGGGTDTQYF.

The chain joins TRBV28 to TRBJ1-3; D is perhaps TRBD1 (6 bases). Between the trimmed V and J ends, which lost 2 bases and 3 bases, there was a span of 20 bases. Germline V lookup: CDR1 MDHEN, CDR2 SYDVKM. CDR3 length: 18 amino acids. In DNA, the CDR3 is TGTGCCAGCAGTTTAATGTCTCCCGGGGGGGCGGTTGGAAACACCATATATTTT. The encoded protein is CASSLMSPGGAVGNTIYF. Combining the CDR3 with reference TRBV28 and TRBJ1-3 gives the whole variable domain DVKVTQSSRYLVKRTGEKVFLECVQDMDHENMFWYRQDPGLGLRLIYFSYDVKMKEKGDIPEGYSVSREKKERFSLILESASTNQTSMYLCASSLMSPGGAVGNTIYFGEGSWLTVV.

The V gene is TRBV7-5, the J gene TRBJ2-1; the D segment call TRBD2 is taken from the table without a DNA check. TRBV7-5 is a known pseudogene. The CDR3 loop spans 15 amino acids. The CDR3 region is CARSLDAGGPDEQFF. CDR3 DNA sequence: TGTGCCAGAAGCTTAGACGCGGGAGGGCCGGACGAGCAGTTCTTC.